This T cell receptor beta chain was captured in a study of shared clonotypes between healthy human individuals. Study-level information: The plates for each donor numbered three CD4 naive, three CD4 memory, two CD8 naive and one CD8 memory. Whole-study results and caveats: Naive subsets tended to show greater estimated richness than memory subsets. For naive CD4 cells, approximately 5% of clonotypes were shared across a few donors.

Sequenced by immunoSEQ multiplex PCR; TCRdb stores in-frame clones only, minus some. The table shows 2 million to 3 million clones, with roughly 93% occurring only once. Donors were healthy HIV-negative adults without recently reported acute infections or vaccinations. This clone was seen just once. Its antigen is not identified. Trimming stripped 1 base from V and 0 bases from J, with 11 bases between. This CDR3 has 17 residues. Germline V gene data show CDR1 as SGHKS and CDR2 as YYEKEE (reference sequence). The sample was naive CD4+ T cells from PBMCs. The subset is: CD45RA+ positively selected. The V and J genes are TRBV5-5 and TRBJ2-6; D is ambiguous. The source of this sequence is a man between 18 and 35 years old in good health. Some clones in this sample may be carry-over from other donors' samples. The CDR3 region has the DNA TGTGCCAGCAGCTTGACAGACCTTTACTCTGGGGCCAACGTCCTGACTTTC. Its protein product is CASSLTDLYSGANVLTF.